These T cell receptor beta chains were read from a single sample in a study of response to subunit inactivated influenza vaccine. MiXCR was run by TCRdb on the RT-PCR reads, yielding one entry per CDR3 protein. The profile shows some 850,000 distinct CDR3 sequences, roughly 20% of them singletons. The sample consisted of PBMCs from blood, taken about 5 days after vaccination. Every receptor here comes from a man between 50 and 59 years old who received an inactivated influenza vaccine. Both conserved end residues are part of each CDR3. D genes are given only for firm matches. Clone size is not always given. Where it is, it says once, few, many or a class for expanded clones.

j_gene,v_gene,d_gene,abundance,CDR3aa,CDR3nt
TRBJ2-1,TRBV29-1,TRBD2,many,CSVVAGKGQFF,TGCAGCGTCGTAGCGGGAAAGGGGCAGTTCTTC
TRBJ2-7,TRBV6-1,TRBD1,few,CASRWTGGSMYEQYF,TGTGCCAGCAGATGGACAGGGGGCAGCATGTACGAGCAGTACTTC
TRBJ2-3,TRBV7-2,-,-,CASTLGASTDTQYF,TGTGCCAGCACCTTGGGAGCTAGCACAGATACGCAGTATTTT
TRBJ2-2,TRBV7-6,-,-,CASTSPGTAAGELFF,TGTGCCAGCACCTCTCCCGGGACCGCAGCCGGGGAGCTGTTTTTT
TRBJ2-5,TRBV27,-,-,CASRLVGAQETQYF,TGTGCCAGCAGGCTCGTAGGGGCACAAGAGACCCAGTACTTC
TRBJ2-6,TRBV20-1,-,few,CSARDPLSGANVLTF,TGCAGTGCTAGAGATCCTCTCTCTGGGGCCAACGTCCTGACTTTC
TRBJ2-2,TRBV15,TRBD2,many,CATSHLAGAGELFF,TGTGCCACCAGCCATCTAGCGGGAGCCGGGGAGCTGTTTTTT
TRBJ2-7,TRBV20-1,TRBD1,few,CSAWDRDGEQYF,TGCAGTGCGTGGGACAGGGACGGGGAGCAGTACTTC
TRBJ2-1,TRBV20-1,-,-,CSARDPRDSRILYNEQFF,TGCAGTGCTAGAGATCCCCGGGACTCGCGGATTCTCTACAATGAGCAGTTCTTC
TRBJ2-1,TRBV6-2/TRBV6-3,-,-,CASSGSEIYNEQFF,TGTGCCAGCAGTGGGTCCGAAATCTACAATGAGCAGTTCTTC
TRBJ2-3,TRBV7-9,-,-,CASSSRGGLTDTQYF,TGTGCCAGCAGCTCACGGGGTGGATTAACAGATACGCAGTATTTT
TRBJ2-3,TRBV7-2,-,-,CASSLVGISGTDTQYF,TGTGCCAGCAGCTTAGTCGGAATTAGCGGCACAGATACGCAGTATTTT
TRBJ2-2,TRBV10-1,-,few,CARTADRSPDTGELFF,TGCGCCAGGACAGCGGACCGCTCGCCGGACACCGGGGAGCTGTTTTTT
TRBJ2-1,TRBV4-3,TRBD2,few,CASSQVYSGRAENEQFF,TGCGCCAGCAGCCAAGTATATAGCGGGAGGGCCGAGAATGAGCAGTTCTTC
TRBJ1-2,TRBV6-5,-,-,CASSYAGATNYGYTF,TGTGCCAGCAGTTACGCCGGGGCAACTAACTATGGCTACACCTTC
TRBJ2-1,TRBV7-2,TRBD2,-,CASSLAPGLAGGKTYNEQFF,TGTGCCAGCAGCTTAGCCCCGGGACTAGCGGGGGGCAAAACTTACAATGAGCAGTTCTTC
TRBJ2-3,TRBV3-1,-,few,CASSHTPNTQYF,TGTGCCAGCAGCCATACTCCAAATACGCAGTATTTT
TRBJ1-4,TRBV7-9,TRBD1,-,CASSVGQGNNEKLFF,TGTGCCAGCAGCGTAGGACAGGGAAATAATGAAAAACTGTTTTTT